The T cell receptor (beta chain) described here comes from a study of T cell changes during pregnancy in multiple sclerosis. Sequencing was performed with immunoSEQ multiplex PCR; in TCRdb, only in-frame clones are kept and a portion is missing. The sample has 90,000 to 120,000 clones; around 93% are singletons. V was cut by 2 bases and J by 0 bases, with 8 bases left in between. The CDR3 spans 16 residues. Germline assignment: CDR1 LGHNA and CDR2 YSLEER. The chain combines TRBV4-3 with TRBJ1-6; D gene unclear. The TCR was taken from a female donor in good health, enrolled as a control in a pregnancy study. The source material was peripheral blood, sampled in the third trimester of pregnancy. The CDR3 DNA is TGCGCCAGCAGCCAAATGTTTAGCTCCTATAATTCACCCCTCCACTTT. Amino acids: CASSQMFSSYNSPLHF.